This TCR beta chain was captured in a study of T cells in Graves' hyperthyroidism and ophthalmopathy. Study as a whole: Once the initial diagnosis was made, peripheral blood was obtained before any treatment. Overall study results and limits: Most clonotypes expanded in thyroid above 0.001 were likewise present in blood. Ophthalmopathy cases were set apart from stable hyperthyroidism by a 13 V-J model.

The PBMCs had their origin in approximately 10 ml of fresh peripheral blood. The sample holds many counts of this clonotype. Its target is unknown. This CDR3 has 16 amino acids. Trimming stripped 3 bases from V and 1 base from J, with 13 bases between. Germline CDR1 and CDR2: MGHRA and YSYEKL. Amplification targeted TCR beta CDR3 regions from RNA transcripts. The TCR CDR3 first-round RT-PCR relied on the HTBI primer set. Each CDR3 protein gets one entry after TCRdb re-called the multiplex PCR reads with MiXCR. The sample lists 500,000 to 750,000 distinct CDR3 sequences, 13% to 15% occurring once. The gene calls are TRBV4-1 and TRBJ2-1; the D gene could be TRBD1 or TRBD2 (7 bases each). The sequencing input was blood. The TCR originated in a woman aged 18-29 years with Graves' ophthalmopathy. The CDR3 reads CASSQGGGFSYNEQFF. The CDR3 coding sequence is TGCGCCAGCAGCCAGGGAGGGGGCTTTTCCTACAATGAGCAGTTCTTC.